These 27 T cell receptor beta chains were all obtained from the same sample, sequenced in a study of T cell responses to AZD1222 COVID-19 vaccine. Using immunoSEQ multiplex PCR, the repertoire was profiled, and TCRdb retains in-frame clones only, with some absent. The sample includes about 50,000 clones, 80% to 90% seen only once; the top ten take around 16%. Material: peripheral blood, obtained on day 0 of AZD1222 vaccination. The receptors come from an adult in good health.

This clone occurred once. J is TRBJ1-3 and V is TRBV29-1; D ambiguous. CDR3 length: 13 residues. Germline V gives CDR1 SQVTM, CDR2 ANQGSEA. Trimming shortened V by 0 bases and J by 1 base, and 4 bases separated the two germline ends. CDR3 DNA: TGCAGCGTTGAAGACTGGTCTGGAAACACCATATATTTT. It encodes CSVEDWSGNTIYF.

The chain uses TRBV28 and TRBJ2-7, with D perhaps TRBD1 (6 bases). V was trimmed by 6 bases and J by 0 bases, leaving 12 bases between them. Germline lookup yields CDR1 MDHEN and CDR2 SYDVKM. This CDR3 has 14 residues. The CDR3 protein is CASRPLTGSYEQYF. In DNA form, the CDR3 reads TGTGCCAGCAGACCCTTGACAGGCTCCTACGAGCAGTACTTC.

The chain employs TRBV6-5 and TRBJ1-5; D may be TRBD1 (6 bases). The germline V gene has CDR1 MNHEY and CDR2 SVGAGI. The V gene lost 5 bases and the J gene lost 5 bases, with 10 bases spanning the gap. The CDR3 covers 13 residues. CDR3 nucleotide sequence: TGTGCCAGCAGTCCGACAGGAGATCAGCCCCAGCATTTT. It yields the protein CASSPTGDQPQHF.

This sequence joins TRBV5-1 and TRBJ2-3; a possible D gene is TRBD2 (6 bases). The germline V and J ends were trimmed by 0 bases and 6 bases, with 14 bases remaining between them. The CDR3 has 15 residues. Germline V gives CDR1 SGHRS, CDR2 YFSETQ. In nucleotides, the CDR3 is TGCGCCAGCAGCTTGGCGGGGGTGGTAGGCGATACGCAGTATTTT. It is translated as CASSLAGVVGDTQYF.

This clone was counted once. The chain recombines TRBV5-6 with TRBJ2-5; 7 bases align to TRBD1. Germline V gives CDR1 SGHDT, CDR2 YYEEEE. The CDR3 spans 16 residues. V shed 4 bases and J 5 bases; nucleotides not matched to a gene: 14. This chain's CDR3 is CASSLGTGKQGETQYF. Here the CDR3 DNA reads TGTGCCAGCAGCCTAGGGACCGGAAAACAGGGGGAGACCCAGTACTTC.

This chain links TRBV11-2 with TRBJ1-1; the D is unclear. The CDR3 has 11 amino acids. V was shortened by 4 bases and J by 8 bases, with 8 bases between the two germline ends. The germline CDR1 and CDR2 sequences are SGHAT and FQNNGV. The CDR3 reads CASSSAGEAFF. In DNA form, the CDR3 reads TGTGCCAGCAGCTCGGCGGGGGAAGCTTTCTTT.

This chain connects TRBV2 to TRBJ2-7, with a tentative D call TRBD1 (6 bases). V was cut by 6 bases and J by 3 bases, with 27 bases left in between. Germline assignment: CDR1 SNHLY and CDR2 FYNNEI. CDR3 size: 18 residues. CDR3 nucleotides: TGTGCCAGCAGCGACTCCGGACAGACCCTGCCTCTTCTCTACGAGCAGTACTTC. This encodes CASSDSGQTLPLLYEQYF. Based on the CDR3 plus reference TRBV2 and TRBJ2-7, the full variable domain is EPEVTQTPSHQVTQMGQEVILRCVPISNHLYFYWYRQILGQKVEFLVSFYNNEISEKSEIFDDQFSVERPDGSNFTLKIRSTKLEDSAMYFCASSDSGQTLPLLYEQYFGPGTRLTVT.

This chain connects TRBV7-8 to TRBJ2-1; 7 bases are shared with TRBD2. Germline CDR1 reads SGHVS; CDR2 reads FQNEAQ. The ends lost 3 bases at V and 4 bases at J; junction bases unmatched: 3. CDR3 size: 14 residues. The CDR3 protein is CASSLGGDYNEQFF. Here the CDR3 DNA reads TGTGCCAGCAGCTTGGGGGGGGATTACAATGAGCAGTTCTTC.

V and J are TRBV2 and TRBJ1-6, with a tentative D call TRBD1 (5 bases). The length of the CDR3 is 16 residues. V was clipped by 4 bases and J by 7 bases, with 17 bases between them. Germline V gene sequence: CDR1 SNHLY, CDR2 FYNNEI. CDR3 loop: CASSGQGASKNSPLHF. The CDR3 DNA follows: TGTGCCAGCAGTGGACAAGGGGCGTCTAAGAATTCACCCCTCCACTTT.

V usage is TRBV28 and J usage is TRBJ1-2; possibly TRBD1 for D (5 bases). The CDR3 is 15 amino acids. Germline lookup yields CDR1 MDHEN and CDR2 SYDVKM. The V and J ends lost 3 bases and 4 bases respectively, with 15 bases between them. CDR3 residues: CASSFLSRAGYGYTF. The CDR3 DNA is TGTGCCAGCAGTTTCCTTAGCAGGGCGGGCTATGGCTACACCTTC.

The gene calls are TRBV18 and TRBJ1-1; 9 bases match TRBD1. In germline, CDR1 is KGHSH, CDR2 LQKENI. V lost 4 bases and J lost 8; bases outside the gene matches: 8. The length of the CDR3 is 14 residues. CDR3 DNA sequence: TGTGCCAGCTCACTTAACAGGGGGCAGGCGGAAGCTTTCTTT. Translating it yields CASSLNRGQAEAFF.

The V call is TRBV12-3 or TRBV12-4, the J call TRBJ1-6, with D unresolved. Trimming took 3 bases from V and 9 from J, leaving 6 bases between them. This CDR3 region has 12 residues. The CDR3 loop is CASSFSVSPLHF. DNA of the CDR3: TGTGCCAGCAGTTTCTCCGTTTCACCCCTCCACTTT.

This clone appeared once. The V and J genes are TRBV10-3 and TRBJ1-2; tentatively, D is TRBD1 (5 bases). The CDR3 covers 14 residues. V lost 0 bases and J 4 bases, leaving 9 bases between the germline ends. Looked up from germline, CDR1 is ENHRY and CDR2 is SYGVKD. CDR3 bases: TGTGCCATCAGTGAGTCTGAGGGGATCTATGGCTACACCTTC. It translates to CAISESEGIYGYTF.

In its sample, this clone is medium-sized. The rearrangement uses TRBV5-4 and TRBJ2-3, with D maybe TRBD1 (7 bases). Trimming pared 4 bases from V and 7 bases from J, leaving 16 bases between. This CDR3 has 14 residues. Germline CDR1 reads SGHNT; CDR2 reads YYREEE (reference sequence). CDR3 DNA: TGTGCCAGCAGCACTGACAGGGAGGCGCATACGCAGTATTTT. Translation gives CASSTDREAHTQYF.

The chain combines TRBV5-1 with TRBJ1-1; TRBD1 agrees at 7 bases. The V gene's germline CDR1 is SGHRS and CDR2 YFSETQ. The ends lost 0 bases at V and 9 bases at J; junction bases unmatched: 17. The CDR3 is made up of 17 amino acids. The CDR3 coding sequence is TGCGCCAGCAGCTTGGAACCGGGAATAGGGGGCGCGGGAAAAGCTTTCTTT. Its translation is CASSLEPGIGGAGKAFF. Filled out from reference TRBV5-1 and TRBJ1-1, the complete variable domain reads KAGVTQTPRYLIKTRGQQVTLSCSPISGHRSVSWYQQTPGQGLQFLFEYFSETQRNKGNFPGRFSGRQFSNSRSEMNVSTLELGDSALYLCASSLEPGIGGAGKAFFGQGTRLTVV.

This clone came up a few times. Other DNA variants within this sample encode the same CDR3. The chain links TRBV5-8 to TRBJ2-7, with D maybe TRBD1 (6 bases). Per the germline V gene, CDR1 is SGHTS and CDR2 is YDEGEE. The CDR3 is 13 residues long. V was shortened by 1 base and J by 1 base, with 6 bases between the two germline ends. The CDR3 loop reads CASSLQGSYEQYF. As DNA, the CDR3 is TGTGCCAGCAGCTTGCAGGGGTCCTACGAGCAGTACTTC.

V and J are TRBV18 and TRBJ2-6; D perhaps matches TRBD2 (6 bases). Germline loops: CDR1 KGHSH, CDR2 LQKENI. CDR3 length: 16 residues. V lost 2 bases and J lost 0, with 8 bases in between. For the CDR3, the DNA is TGTGCCAGCTCACCAACCGGGAGCTCTGGGGCCAACGTCCTGACTTTC. Its translation is CASSPTGSSGANVLTF.

V usage is TRBV19 and J usage is TRBJ2-3; D might be TRBD1 or TRBD2, each matching 6 bases. With 11 bases removed from V and 4 bases from J, the gap between germline ends came to 22 bases. The length of the CDR3 is 15 residues. Germline loops: CDR1 LNHDA, CDR2 SQIVND (reference sequence). CDR3 nucleotide sequence: TGTGCCTCGGGGGCCCAGCGATTTAGCCCAGATACGCAGTATTTT. This encodes CASGAQRFSPDTQYF.

The chain combines TRBV28 with TRBJ1-4; maybe TRBD1 (6 bases). The CDR3 is made up of 15 amino acids. Trimming took 6 bases from V and 5 from J, leaving 16 bases between them. CDR1 MDHEN and CDR2 SYDVKM come from the germline V gene. Written as DNA, the CDR3 is TGTGCCAGCAGGGGAGGTGGCCAGGGGAATGAAAAACTGTTTTTT. Translating gives CASRGGGQGNEKLFF.

V usage is TRBV2 and J usage is TRBJ2-7; D may match TRBD1 or TRBD2 (5 bases each). The CDR3 has 14 residues. Germline CDR1 and CDR2: SNHLY and FYNNEI. V dropped 2 bases and J dropped 5 bases, with 13 bases sitting between them. The CDR3 sequence: CASSESRMGDEQYF. The CDR3 region has the DNA TGTGCCAGCAGTGAAAGCCGGATGGGGGACGAGCAGTACTTC. Together with reference TRBV2 and TRBJ2-7, the CDR3 gives the full variable domain: EPEVTQTPSHQVTQMGQEVILRCVPISNHLYFYWYRQILGQKVEFLVSFYNNEISEKSEIFDDQFSVERPDGSNFTLKIRSTKLEDSAMYFCASSESRMGDEQYFGPGTRLTVT.

The V and J genes are TRBV7-8 and TRBJ1-3; no reliable D call. Trimming shortened V by 6 bases and J by 0 bases, and 9 bases separated the two germline ends. CDR1 and CDR2 from the germline V gene are SGHVS and FQNEAQ. The CDR3 loop spans 14 amino acids. CDR3 sequence reads: CASSRVSSGNTIYF. In nucleotides, the CDR3 is TGTGCCAGCAGTCGTGTCTCCTCTGGAAACACCATATATTTT. Based on the CDR3 plus reference TRBV7-8 and TRBJ1-3, the full variable domain is GAGVSQSPRYKVAKRGQDVALRCDPISGHVSLFWYQQALGQGPEFLTYFQNEAQLDKSGLPSDRFFAERPEGSVSTLKIQRTQQEDSAVYLCASSRVSSGNTIYFGEGSWLTVV.

The V and J genes are TRBV19 and TRBJ1-5, with D unresolved. V was cut by 4 bases and J by 9 bases, with 7 bases left in between. Germline CDR1 LNHDA, CDR2 SQIVND (reference sequence). The CDR3 loop spans 11 amino acids. The CDR3 DNA sequence: TGTGCCAGTAGTAGCCTCGGGCCCCAGCATTTT. It is translated as CASSSLGPQHF.

The rearrangement links TRBV11-3 to TRBJ2-3, with 8 bases lining up with TRBD1. This CDR3 is 14 amino acids long. V was pared by 6 bases and J by 0 bases, with 2 bases of the junction left unmatched. Looked up from germline, CDR1 is SGHNT and CDR2 is YENEEA. As DNA, the CDR3 is TGTGCCAGCAGTCAGGGGGCGAGCACAGATACGCAGTATTTT. As protein: CASSQGASTDTQYF.

The chain recombines TRBV5-6 with TRBJ2-3; D not resolved. Germline-derived CDR1 and CDR2 are SGHDT and YYEEEE. This CDR3 contains 15 residues. V lost 0 bases to trimming and J lost 2 bases, with 10 bases between them. CDR3 sequence reads: CASSLVVGFTDTQYF. The CDR3 coding sequence is TGTGCCAGCAGCTTGGTGGTCGGGTTCACAGATACGCAGTATTTT.

The chain uses TRBV27 and TRBJ2-7, with D maybe TRBD1 (5 bases). CDR1 is MNHEY, CDR2 SMNVEV, per germline (reference sequence). This CDR3 spans 13 amino acids. The V end lost 11 bases, the J end lost 2 bases, and 16 bases lay between the germline ends. The CDR3 region is CAVGETETYEQYF. The CDR3 coding sequence is TGTGCCGTAGGTGAGACAGAAACCTACGAGCAGTACTTC.

This clone was observed a few times. The chain's CDR3 is CASSPKSMTGGGGYTF. The CDR3 nucleotides read TGCGCCAGCAGCCCTAAATCCATGACAGGGGGCGGTGGCTACACCTTC. J is TRBJ1-2 and V is TRBV5-1; 10 nucleotides match TRBD1. J was trimmed by 7 bases and V by 4 bases; bases with no gene match: 13. The CDR3 extends over 16 amino acids. Germline V gene sequence: CDR1 SGHRS, CDR2 YFSETQ.

The J gene is TRBJ2-7, the V gene TRBV28; 11 bases map to TRBD1. CDR3 size: 15 residues. Germline values: CDR1 MDHEN, CDR2 SYDVKM. The J segment lost 5 bases and the V segment lost 3 bases, leaving 6 bases of the junction unmatched. The DNA of the CDR3 is TGTGCCAGCAGTTTTAGGACAGGGGGCGAGGACGAGCAGTACTTC. Translation: CASSFRTGGEDEQYF.